These T cell receptor beta chains were read from a single sample in a study of blood T cell repertoires in COVID-19. Clones were read by immunoSEQ multiplex PCR, and TCRdb kept only the in-frame ones, dropping some. The sample carries 300,000 or so clones, roughly 87% recorded once. The sequenced sample consisted of PBMCs or T cells enriched from blood (not recorded which). Receptor source: a woman in her twenties or thirties who had recovered from COVID-19. Each CDR3 is given with its conserved first and last residue. The D gene is left open where the match is weak. Some rows mark clone size as missing; the rest say once, few, many or name a class of expanded clone.

cdr3_aa: CASLGQGRSPLHF
cdr3_nt: TGTGCCAGCTTAGGACAGGGTAGGTCACCCCTCCACTTT
v_call: TRBV28
clone_size: -
d_call: TRBD1
j_call: TRBJ1-6

cdr3_aa: CASTPGQGRNTEAFF
cdr3_nt: TGTGCCAGCACCCCAGGTCAGGGCCGGAACACTGAAGCTTTCTTT
v_call: TRBV5-4
clone_size: -
d_call: -
j_call: TRBJ1-1

cdr3_aa: CASSLGHTNTGELFF
cdr3_nt: TGTGCCAGCAGCCTCGGACATACGAACACCGGGGAGCTGTTTTTT
v_call: TRBV7-2
clone_size: -
d_call: -
j_call: TRBJ2-2

cdr3_aa: CASRRDPRGNIQYF
cdr3_nt: TGTGCCAGCAGACGAGACCCAAGAGGAAACATTCAGTACTTC
v_call: TRBV7-2
clone_size: -
d_call: -
j_call: TRBJ2-4

cdr3_aa: CASGLQAGDYGYTF
cdr3_nt: TGCGCCAGCGGCCTCCAGGCCGGGGACTATGGCTACACCTTC
v_call: TRBV5-1
clone_size: -
d_call: -
j_call: TRBJ1-2

cdr3_aa: CASSSQQGHTTEAFF
cdr3_nt: TGCGCCAGCAGCTCCCAACAGGGACATACCACTGAAGCTTTCTTT
v_call: TRBV5-1
clone_size: many
d_call: -
j_call: TRBJ1-1

cdr3_aa: CATQRVQGTDTQYF
cdr3_nt: TGTGCCACCCAACGGGTGCAAGGCACAGATACGCAGTATTTT
v_call: TRBV6-6
clone_size: -
d_call: -
j_call: TRBJ2-3

cdr3_aa: CASSLAGQGADTQYF
cdr3_nt: TGTGCCAGCAGCTTGGCGGGTCAGGGCGCAGATACGCAGTATTTT
v_call: TRBV5-5
clone_size: -
d_call: -
j_call: TRBJ2-3

cdr3_aa: CASSPGGAREKLFF
cdr3_nt: TGTGCCAGCTCACCTGGAGGGGCACGTGAAAAACTGTTTTTT
v_call: TRBV18
clone_size: -
d_call: -
j_call: TRBJ1-4

cdr3_aa: CASSFLRDGEKLFF
cdr3_nt: TGTGCCAGCAGCTTTCTCAGGGATGGTGAAAAACTGTTTTTT
v_call: TRBV13
clone_size: -
d_call: -
j_call: TRBJ1-4

cdr3_aa: CASSSELAGGTDTQYF
cdr3_nt: TGTGCCAGCAGCTCCGAATTAGCGGGGGGCACAGATACGCAGTATTTT
v_call: TRBV5-6
clone_size: -
d_call: TRBD2
j_call: TRBJ2-3

cdr3_aa: CASSGLGADSGNTIYF
cdr3_nt: TGTGCCAGCAGCGGCCTGGGGGCAGACTCTGGAAACACCATATATTTT
v_call: TRBV9
clone_size: once
d_call: -
j_call: TRBJ1-3

cdr3_aa: CATTSYRDNTEAFF
cdr3_nt: TGTGCCACCACGAGTTACAGGGACAACACTGAAGCTTTCTTT
v_call: TRBV7-9
clone_size: few
d_call: -
j_call: TRBJ1-1

cdr3_aa: CASSERDRVLGYTF
cdr3_nt: TGTGCCAGCTCGGAACGGGACAGGGTATTAGGCTACACCTTC
v_call: TRBV18
clone_size: -
d_call: TRBD1
j_call: TRBJ1-2

cdr3_aa: CASSSVGAIYF
cdr3_nt: TGTGCCAGCAGCTCAGTCGGGGCCATATATTTT
v_call: TRBV7-9
clone_size: -
d_call: -
j_call: TRBJ1-3

cdr3_aa: CASSTEPQEPPETQYF
cdr3_nt: TGCGCCAGCAGCACAGAACCACAGGAGCCCCCAGAGACCCAGTACTTC
v_call: TRBV10-1
clone_size: -
d_call: -
j_call: TRBJ2-5

cdr3_aa: CASTGDLFNEKLFF
cdr3_nt: TGTGCCAGCACCGGGGACTTGTTTAATGAAAAACTGTTTTTT
v_call: TRBV7-2
clone_size: -
d_call: -
j_call: TRBJ1-4

cdr3_aa: CASSRDSGTGELFF
cdr3_nt: TGTGCCAGCAGTCGGGACTCCGGCACCGGGGAGCTGTTTTTT
v_call: TRBV11-3
clone_size: -
d_call: -
j_call: TRBJ2-2

cdr3_aa: CASSKQGLDAYEQYF
cdr3_nt: TGCGCCAGCAGCAAGCAGGGTCTTGATGCCTACGAGCAGTACTTC
v_call: TRBV5-1
clone_size: -
d_call: -
j_call: TRBJ2-7

cdr3_aa: CASSILPSGGEQYF
cdr3_nt: TGTGCCAGTAGTATACTACCCTCGGGAGGCGAGCAGTACTTC
v_call: TRBV19
clone_size: -
d_call: TRBD2
j_call: TRBJ2-7

cdr3_aa: CASYRDSGGETQYF
cdr3_nt: TGCGCCAGCTACCGGGACAGCGGAGGGGAGACCCAGTACTTC
v_call: TRBV10-2
clone_size: few
d_call: -
j_call: TRBJ2-5

cdr3_aa: CASRAGGTEAFF
cdr3_nt: TGCGCCAGCAGGGCAGGGGGCACTGAAGCTTTCTTT
v_call: TRBV10-2
clone_size: -
d_call: TRBD1
j_call: TRBJ1-1

cdr3_aa: CASSSTRTGEDGYTF
cdr3_nt: TGCGCCAGCAGCTCAACAAGGACAGGGGAGGATGGCTACACCTTC
v_call: TRBV5-1
clone_size: -
d_call: TRBD1
j_call: TRBJ1-2

cdr3_aa: CASSKGDIRIGGDEQFF
cdr3_nt: TGTGCCAGCAGCAAAGGCGATATCCGGATAGGGGGCGATGAGCAGTTCTTC
v_call: TRBV21-1
clone_size: -
d_call: -
j_call: TRBJ2-1

cdr3_aa: CASSIGGQGLAKNIQYF
cdr3_nt: TGTGCCAGTAGTATAGGGGGACAGGGGCTAGCCAAAAACATTCAGTACTTC
v_call: TRBV19
clone_size: -
d_call: TRBD1
j_call: TRBJ2-4

cdr3_aa: CASSQRGGGSGELFF
cdr3_nt: TGCGCCAGCAGCCAGCGAGGGGGGGGCTCCGGGGAGCTGTTTTTT
v_call: TRBV4-1
clone_size: -
d_call: -
j_call: TRBJ2-2

cdr3_aa: CASSEPGDYGYTF
cdr3_nt: TGTGCCAGCAGTGAGCCCGGGGACTATGGCTACACCTTC
v_call: TRBV6-1
clone_size: -
d_call: -
j_call: TRBJ1-2

cdr3_aa: CASSLAEQGAGQPQHF
cdr3_nt: TGTGCCAGCAGCTTAGCGGAACAGGGGGCGGGTCAGCCCCAGCATTTT
v_call: TRBV7-9
clone_size: -
d_call: TRBD1
j_call: TRBJ1-5

cdr3_aa: CASSFPSGGRWYTEAFF
cdr3_nt: TGTGCCAGCAGCTTTCCATCGGGGGGCCGATGGTACACTGAAGCTTTCTTT
v_call: TRBV11-2
clone_size: -
d_call: -
j_call: TRBJ1-1

cdr3_aa: CASSGQGGGNTIYF
cdr3_nt: TGTGCCAGTAGTGGACAGGGGGGTGGAAACACCATATATTTT
v_call: TRBV19
clone_size: once
d_call: TRBD1
j_call: TRBJ1-3

cdr3_aa: CASSPPGTSGGAEQFF
cdr3_nt: TGTGCCAGCTCACCCCCCGGGACTAGCGGGGGGGCTGAGCAGTTCTTC
v_call: TRBV18
clone_size: -
d_call: TRBD2
j_call: TRBJ2-1

cdr3_aa: CASSPQGGLTWGTEAFF
cdr3_nt: TGTGCCAGCAGTCCCCAAGGGGGCCTTACCTGGGGGACTGAAGCTTTCTTT
v_call: TRBV27
clone_size: few
d_call: TRBD1
j_call: TRBJ1-1

cdr3_aa: CASSIGALQPQHF
cdr3_nt: TGTGCCAGTAGTATAGGGGCATTGCAGCCCCAGCATTTT
v_call: TRBV19
clone_size: few
d_call: -
j_call: TRBJ1-5

cdr3_aa: CASSLRDRVGYTF
cdr3_nt: TGTGCCAGTAGTCTCCGGGACAGGGTAGGCTACACCTTC
v_call: TRBV19
clone_size: -
d_call: TRBD1
j_call: TRBJ1-2

cdr3_aa: CASSLNGQSSNEKLFF
cdr3_nt: TGTGCCAGCAGCTTAAATGGACAGTCGTCTAATGAAAAACTGTTTTTT
v_call: TRBV7-6
clone_size: few
d_call: -
j_call: TRBJ1-4

cdr3_aa: CASSLRGYRLADTEAFF
cdr3_nt: TGTGCCAGCAGCCTCAGGGGGTATCGGCTCGCTGACACTGAAGCTTTCTTT
v_call: TRBV5-5
clone_size: -
d_call: TRBD1
j_call: TRBJ1-1

cdr3_aa: CASSAALTGEQYF
cdr3_nt: TGTGCCAGCAGCGCAGCCCTGACGGGCGAGCAGTACTTC
v_call: TRBV7-2
clone_size: -
d_call: -
j_call: TRBJ2-7

cdr3_aa: CASSLGGRNRNTEAFF
cdr3_nt: TGTGCCAGCAGCTTAGGAGGAAGGAATCGGAACACTGAAGCTTTCTTT
v_call: TRBV11-2
clone_size: -
d_call: -
j_call: TRBJ1-1

cdr3_aa: CSVEEIRGVSTDTQYF
cdr3_nt: TGCAGCGTTGAAGAAATACGGGGGGTTAGCACAGATACGCAGTATTTT
v_call: TRBV29-1
clone_size: -
d_call: TRBD2
j_call: TRBJ2-3

cdr3_aa: CATRLTGNTIYF
cdr3_nt: TGTGCCACCCGTCTAACGGGAAACACCATATATTTT
v_call: TRBV2
clone_size: -
d_call: -
j_call: TRBJ1-3

cdr3_aa: CASSPLRGDSGYTF
cdr3_nt: TGTGCCAGCAGCCCCCTCAGGGGGGATAGTGGCTACACCTTC
v_call: TRBV7-9
clone_size: -
d_call: TRBD1
j_call: TRBJ1-2

cdr3_aa: CASSYRDLPGVGNEQFF
cdr3_nt: TGTGCCAGCAGTTACAGGGACTTGCCGGGGGTTGGAAATGAGCAGTTCTTC
v_call: TRBV6-2/TRBV6-3
clone_size: -
d_call: -
j_call: TRBJ2-1

cdr3_aa: CASSPAGSNAGSPLHF
cdr3_nt: TGCGCCAGCAGCCCGGCCGGCTCCAATGCGGGGTCACCCCTCCACTTT
v_call: TRBV5-1
clone_size: -
d_call: -
j_call: TRBJ1-6

cdr3_aa: CAISAGQGIDEQYF
cdr3_nt: TGTGCCATCAGTGCGGGACAGGGGATCGACGAGCAGTACTTC
v_call: TRBV10-3
clone_size: -
d_call: TRBD1
j_call: TRBJ2-7

cdr3_aa: CASSVGTYNTGELFF
cdr3_nt: TGTGCCAGCAGCGTCGGGACATATAACACCGGGGAGCTGTTTTTT
v_call: TRBV9
clone_size: -
d_call: -
j_call: TRBJ2-2

cdr3_aa: CASRASGEVYEQYF
cdr3_nt: TGTGCCAGCAGAGCTAGCGGGGAGGTCTACGAGCAGTACTTC
v_call: TRBV25-1
clone_size: -
d_call: TRBD2
j_call: TRBJ2-7

cdr3_aa: CASSLGGTVLFQNTQYF
cdr3_nt: TGTGCCAGCAGCCTTGGCGGGACAGTTTTATTTCAGAATACGCAGTATTTT
v_call: TRBV14
clone_size: -
d_call: -
j_call: TRBJ2-3

cdr3_aa: CASSRKGDRGTEAFF
cdr3_nt: TGTGCCAGCAGCCGCAAGGGGGACAGGGGAACTGAAGCTTTCTTT
v_call: TRBV3-1/TRBV3-2
clone_size: -
d_call: TRBD1
j_call: TRBJ1-1

cdr3_aa: CASSLGTGGTETQYF
cdr3_nt: TGTGCCAGCAGCTTAGGGACAGGGGGCACAGAGACCCAGTACTTC
v_call: TRBV7-2
clone_size: -
d_call: TRBD1
j_call: TRBJ2-5

cdr3_aa: CASSLAGGADTQYF
cdr3_nt: TGTGCCAGCAGCTTAGCGGGGGGGGCAGATACGCAGTATTTT
v_call: TRBV11-2
clone_size: -
d_call: TRBD2
j_call: TRBJ2-3

cdr3_aa: CASSPGGGTTEAFF
cdr3_nt: TGTGCCAGTAGTCCGGGGGGCGGGACTACTGAAGCTTTCTTT
v_call: TRBV19
clone_size: -
d_call: -
j_call: TRBJ1-1

cdr3_aa: CASSMDANQPQHF
cdr3_nt: TGTGCCAGCAGCATGGATGCGAATCAGCCCCAGCATTTT
v_call: TRBV5-4
clone_size: once
d_call: -
j_call: TRBJ1-5

cdr3_aa: CASSPGGSRTGELFF
cdr3_nt: TGCGCCAGCAGCCCGGGGGGGTCTCGGACCGGGGAGCTGTTTTTT
v_call: TRBV5-1
clone_size: -
d_call: TRBD2
j_call: TRBJ2-2

cdr3_aa: CASSGGTEEKLFF
cdr3_nt: TGTGCCAGCAGTGGGGGGACAGAAGAAAAACTGTTTTTT
v_call: TRBV7-2
clone_size: -
d_call: TRBD1
j_call: TRBJ1-4

cdr3_aa: CASGEQGSVYGYTF
cdr3_nt: TGTGCCAGCGGGGAACAGGGGTCGGTCTATGGCTACACCTTC
v_call: TRBV6-5
clone_size: -
d_call: TRBD1
j_call: TRBJ1-2

cdr3_aa: CASSLDRTGGKTDTQYF
cdr3_nt: TGTGCCAGCAGCCTTGACCGGACAGGGGGCAAGACAGATACGCAGTATTTT
v_call: TRBV14
clone_size: -
d_call: TRBD1
j_call: TRBJ2-3

cdr3_aa: CASAWVRGYGYTF
cdr3_nt: TGTGCCAGCGCGTGGGTCAGAGGCTATGGCTACACCTTC
v_call: TRBV27
clone_size: -
d_call: -
j_call: TRBJ1-2